Listed below are T cell receptor beta chains from one sample, sequenced in a study of T cells in Graves' hyperthyroidism and ophthalmopathy. TCRdb independently ran MiXCR on the multiplex PCR reads; one entry per CDR3 protein. The data show roughly 800,000 distinct CDR3 sequences, roughly 37% seen once. Sequenced: blood. These receptors originate from a man aged 18 to 29 with Graves' hyperthyroidism. The CDR3 runs from the conserved cysteine through the conserved F or W. D genes are given only for firm matches. Not all rows give a size; the values are once, few, many and, for expanded clones, a class.

few | TRBJ2-6 | . | TRBV10-3 | CASRAERAAVSGANVLTF | TGTGCCAGCAGGGCCGAAAGGGCTGCCGTCTCTGGGGCCAACGTCCTGACTTTC
. | TRBJ2-2 | . | TRBV9 | CASRWDRTPGSCFF | .
once | TRBJ1-2 | . | TRBV15 | CATSRERDRVYGYTF | TGTGCCACCAGCAGAGAAAGGGATAGGGTCTATGGCTACACCTTC
many | TRBJ1-5 | . | TRBV12-3/TRBV12-4 | CASSPDRNQPQHF | TGTGCCAGCAGCCCCGACAGGAATCAGCCCCAGCATTTT
. | TRBJ2-7 | . | TRBV19 | CASSIVGSDYEQYF | TGTGCCAGTAGTATCGTCGGTTCGGACTACGAGCAGTACTTC
. | TRBJ1-5 | . | TRBV20-1 | CSARGGRGPANQPQHF | TGCAGTGCTAGAGGCGGCAGGGGCCCTGCCAATCAGCCCCAGCATTTT
many | TRBJ1-4 | TRBD1 | TRBV9 | CASSGSGQGEKLFF | TGTGCCAGCAGCGGATCGGGACAGGGGGAAAAGCTGTTTTTT
few | TRBJ2-2 | . | TRBV7-2 | CASSFGGGSTGELFF | TGTGCCAGCAGCTTCGGTGGGGGAAGCACCGGGGAGCTGTTTTTT
few | TRBJ2-5 | . | TRBV12-3/TRBV12-4 | CASSAPGVETQYF | TGTGCCAGCAGTGCCCCGGGGGTAGAGACCCAGTACTTC
once | TRBJ2-2 | TRBD2 | TRBV7-2 | CASTSGTTNTGELFF | TGCGCCAGCACTTCGGGGACTACGAACACCGGGGAGCTGTTTTTT
once | TRBJ2-5 | TRBD2 | TRBV14 | CASSPWTSGLSETQYF | TGTGCCAGCAGCCCCTGGACTAGCGGCCTTTCCGAGACCCAGTACTTC
many | TRBJ1-1 | . | TRBV2 | CASSVQAGNTEAFF | TGTGCCAGCAGTGTTCAGGCGGGGAACACTGAAGCTTTCTTT
. | TRBJ2-1 | . | TRBV29-1 | CSVGMGAYNEQFF | TGCAGCGTGGGGATGGGAGCTTACAATGAGCAGTTCTTC
few | TRBJ1-1 | . | TRBV19 | CASRSAGHWNTEAFF | TGTGCCAGTAGATCAGCGGGACATTGGAACACTGAAGCTTTCTTT
few | TRBJ2-7 | . | TRBV6-6 | CASSPSPRASYEQYF | TGTGCCAGCAGTCCAAGTCCCAGGGCATCCTACGAGCAGTACTTC
. | TRBJ2-7 | . | TRBV11-2 | CASAPGTTYEQYF | TGTGCCAGCGCCCCCGGGACAACCTACGAGCAGTACTTC
. | TRBJ1-5 | TRBD1 | TRBV10-3 | CAISGGQGVQPQHF | TGTGCCATCAGTGGAGGACAGGGGGTTCAGCCCCAGCATTTT
. | TRBJ2-2 | . | TRBV20-1 | CSATQPSNTGELFF | TGCAGTGCTACCCAACCTTCGAACACCGGGGAGCTGTTTTTT
many | TRBJ2-5 | . | TRBV5-1 | CASSLVSQETQYF | TGCGCCAGCAGCTTGGTCAGCCAAGAGACCCAGTACTTC
. | TRBJ2-5 | . | TRBV19 | CASSIDPDSLQETQYF | TGTGCCAGTAGTATAGACCCGGACAGCCTCCAAGAGACCCAGTACTTC
. | TRBJ2-2 | . | TRBV19 | CASRRVDTSTGELFF | TGTGCCAGTAGGAGGGTGGATACGAGCACCGGGGAGCTGTTTTTT
. | TRBJ1-1 | . | TRBV24-1 | CATSATENTEAFF | TGTGCCACCAGTGCCACAGAGAACACTGAAGCTTTCTTT
many | TRBJ2-7 | TRBD1 | TRBV7-6 | CASSPRQGADEQYF | TGTGCCAGCAGCCCGAGACAGGGGGCGGACGAGCAGTACTTC
many | TRBJ2-7 | . | TRBV29-1 | CSVGQGPSYEQYF | TGCAGCGTTGGGCAGGGACCTTCCTACGAGCAGTACTTC
. | TRBJ2-5 | . | TRBV9 | CASSVDGPAEETQYF | TGTGCCAGCAGCGTAGACGGGCCGGCGGAGGAGACCCAGTACTTC
. | TRBJ2-6 | . | TRBV12-3/TRBV12-4 | CASSPPDGALSGANVLTF | TGTGCCAGCAGCCCCCCGGACGGTGCACTCTCTGGGGCCAACGTCCTGACTTTC
many | TRBJ1-1 | . | TRBV7-9 | CASSVPRNTEAFF | TGTGCCAGCAGCGTCCCCCGAAACACTGAAGCTTTCTTT
few | TRBJ1-5 | . | TRBV12-3/TRBV12-4 | CASRPGEQPQHF | TGTGCCAGCAGGCCGGGAGAGCAGCCCCAGCATTTT
. | TRBJ2-6 | . | TRBV2 | CASRHLGSGANVLTF | TGTGCCAGCAGACACCTAGGTTCTGGGGCCAACGTCCTGACTTTC
many | TRBJ2-7 | TRBD2 | TRBV5-1 | CASSLAGGSYEQYF | TGTGCCAGCAGCTTAGCGGGAGGCTCCTACGAGCAGTACTTC
few | TRBJ1-2 | TRBD1 | TRBV2 | CASSLDRGLDGYTF | TGTGCCAGCAGTCTCGACAGGGGGCTCGATGGCTACACCTTC
many | TRBJ2-7 | . | TRBV7-9 | CASSPPRNDEQYF | TGTGCCAGCAGCCCCCCGCGGAATGACGAGCAGTACTTC
few | TRBJ2-7 | . | TRBV5-6 | CASSLPGDNEQYF | TGTGCCAGCAGCTTACCGGGGGACAACGAGCAGTACTTC
many | TRBJ1-5 | . | TRBV2 | CASSDGRNQPQHF | TGTGCCAGCAGTGATGGGCGCAATCAGCCCCAGCATTTT
. | TRBJ1-1 | TRBD1 | TRBV20-1 | CSASWDWGQTKAFF | TGCAGTGCTAGTTGGGACTGGGGACAGACTAAAGCTTTCTTT
few | TRBJ1-1 | . | TRBV9 | CASSSTPFLNTEAFF | TGTGCCAGCAGCTCCACCCCTTTTTTGAACACTGAAGCTTTCTTT
. | TRBJ1-4 | . | TRBV20-1 | CSAFPGTSVSEKLFF | TGCAGTGCTTTTCCGGGAACCAGTGTTAGCGAAAAACTGTTTTTT
. | TRBJ2-3 | . | TRBV29-1 | CSVVGSTDTQYF | TGCAGCGTTGTTGGCAGCACAGATACGCAGTATTTT
many | TRBJ1-2 | . | TRBV29-1 | CSVEDRGPGYTF | TGCAGCGTTGAAGATCGGGGGCCCGGCTACACCTTC
. | TRBJ1-5 | . | TRBV10-3 | CASSLGTMGPQHF | TGTGCCAGCAGCCTCGGGACGATGGGGCCCCAGCATTTT
. | TRBJ2-7 | TRBD2 | TRBV5-1 | CASSSTSGGSSYEQYF | TGCGCCAGCAGCTCGACTAGCGGTGGAAGCTCCTACGAGCAGTACTTC
many | TRBJ1-2 | . | TRBV2 | CASRMTGNNYGYTF | TGTGCCAGCAGGATGACCGGAAATAACTATGGCTACACCTTC
. | TRBJ1-4 | . | TRBV11-2 | CASTRERINEKLFF | TGTGCCAGCACCCGGGAACGGATAAATGAAAAACTGTTTTTT
many | TRBJ2-5 | TRBD1 | TRBV29-1 | CSLTVPTGKETQYF | TGCAGCCTCACTGTACCGACAGGGAAAGAGACCCAGTACTTC
. | TRBJ1-5 | . | TRBV15 | CATSSPQGRGSNQPQHF | TGTGCCACCAGCAGTCCCCAGGGACGGGGAAGCAATCAGCCCCAGCATTTT
many | TRBJ2-7 | . | TRBV2 | CASSEATADYEQYF | TGTGCCAGCAGTGAAGCTACAGCGGACTACGAGCAGTACTTC
. | TRBJ1-1 | . | TRBV7-2 | CASSLSGNTEALF | TGTGCCAGCAGCTTATCCGGGAACACTGAAGCTCTCTTT
many | TRBJ2-5 | TRBD2 | TRBV2 | CASRASGRSETQYF | TGTGCCAGCAGAGCTAGCGGGAGGTCTGAGACCCAGTACTTC
. | TRBJ2-7 | . | TRBV11-2 | CASSLNAAYEQYF | TGTGCCAGCAGCTTGAACGCCGCCTACGAGCAGTACTTC
many | TRBJ2-7 | TRBD1 | TRBV9 | CASSVGMGQGEQYF | TGTGCCAGCAGCGTAGGTATGGGACAGGGGGAGCAGTACTTC
. | TRBJ2-5 | . | TRBV2 | CASSDRQPGQETQYF | TGTGCCAGCTCCGACAGACAGCCCGGTCAAGAGACCCAGTACTTC
few | TRBJ2-7 | TRBD2 | TRBV20-1 | CSASVPSGKEEQYF | TGCAGTGCTAGTGTTCCTAGCGGGAAGGAAGAGCAGTACTTC
few | TRBJ2-2 | TRBD2 | TRBV10-3 | CAISDLAGGPDTGELFF | TGTGCCATCAGTGACCTAGCGGGAGGCCCGGACACCGGGGAGCTGTTTTTT
. | TRBJ1-2 | . | TRBV5-1 | CASSSDSAPSGYGYTF | TGCGCCAGCAGCTCTGACAGCGCACCTTCTGGGTATGGCTACACCTTC
few | TRBJ1-1 | . | TRBV4-3 | CASSQLGRTNTEAFF | TGCGCCAGCAGCCAGTTAGGACGGACGAACACTGAAGCTTTCTTT
. | TRBJ2-5 | . | TRBV14 | CASSQASPGETQYF | TGTGCCAGCAGCCAAGCCTCACCCGGGGAGACCCAGTACTTC
many | TRBJ2-2 | . | TRBV25-1 | CASSEPAGELFF | TGTGCCAGCAGTGAACCGGCCGGGGAGCTGTTTTTT
. | TRBJ2-2 | TRBD2 | TRBV6-5 | CASIPSGGGSTGELFF | TGTGCCAGCATCCCCTCGGGAGGGGGGTCTACCGGGGAGCTGTTTTTT